This is a list of T cell receptor beta chains from one sample in a study of T-cell reconstitution after alpha-beta-depleted transplantation in children. TCRdb re-called the PCR reads through MiXCR, storing one row per CDR3 protein. This table holds about 360,000 distinct CDR3 sequences, 13% found once. The source was PBMCs, collected from the stem cell graft. The receptors derive from a human donor who donated a stem cell graft to a child with Fanconi anemia. The CDR3 runs from the conserved cysteine through the conserved F or W. The order of the fields is CDR3 protein, CDR3 DNA, clone size, V gene, J gene, D gene. A D gene is named only where the DNA matches it firmly. Clone size is not always given. Where it is, it says once, few, many or a class for expanded clones.

cdr3_aa: CASSFWGQGNEAQFF
cdr3_nt: TGTGCCAGCAGTTTCTGGGGACAGGGTAACGAGGCACAGTTCTTC
clone_size: many
v_call: TRBV12-3/TRBV12-4
j_call: TRBJ2-1
d_call: TRBD1

cdr3_aa: CASSSLFSGGNANTGELFF
cdr3_nt: TGTGCCAGCAGTTCCCTCTTTAGCGGTGGAAACGCGAACACCGGGGAGCTGTTTTTT
clone_size: few
v_call: TRBV6-2/TRBV6-3
j_call: TRBJ2-2
d_call: .

cdr3_aa: CASSLYGELGGEKLFF
cdr3_nt: TGTGCCAGCAGTTTATATGGGGAGTTGGGCGGTGAAAAACTGTTTTTT
clone_size: few
v_call: TRBV28
j_call: TRBJ1-4
d_call: .

cdr3_aa: CASSPSRAKDGNQPQHF
cdr3_nt: TGTGCCAGCTCACCATCAAGGGCGAAGGATGGCAATCAGCCCCAGCATTTT
clone_size: .
v_call: TRBV18
j_call: TRBJ1-5
d_call: .

cdr3_aa: CSAADRGGWETQYF
cdr3_nt: TGCAGTGCTGCAGACAGGGGAGGGTGGGAGACCCAGTACTTC
clone_size: few
v_call: TRBV20-1
j_call: TRBJ2-5
d_call: .

cdr3_aa: CSVELVFETQYF
cdr3_nt: TGCAGCGTTGAGCTAGTTTTCGAGACCCAGTACTTC
clone_size: many
v_call: TRBV29-1
j_call: TRBJ2-5
d_call: .

cdr3_aa: CASSEASRGLGELFF
cdr3_nt: TGTGCCAGCAGTGAAGCTTCCAGGGGGCTCGGGGAGCTGTTTTTT
clone_size: few
v_call: TRBV6-1
j_call: TRBJ2-2
d_call: TRBD1

cdr3_aa: CASSRTVNQPQHF
cdr3_nt: TGTGCCAGTAGTCGGACGGTAAATCAGCCCCAGCATTTT
clone_size: few
v_call: TRBV19
j_call: TRBJ1-5
d_call: .

cdr3_aa: CASSQAGTEAFF
cdr3_nt: TGCGCCAGCAGCCAAGCAGGGACTGAAGCTTTCTTT
clone_size: few
v_call: TRBV4-3
j_call: TRBJ1-1
d_call: .

cdr3_aa: CASSFPRDPGELFF
cdr3_nt: TGTGCCAGCAGCTTCCCCAGGGATCCGGGGGAGCTGTTTTTT
clone_size: many
v_call: TRBV5-5
j_call: TRBJ2-2
d_call: .

cdr3_aa: CASSSLDTRNTEAFF
cdr3_nt: TGTGCCAGCAGTTCCCTGGACACCCGCAACACTGAAGCTTTCTTT
clone_size: many
v_call: TRBV28
j_call: TRBJ1-1
d_call: .

cdr3_aa: CASSRRIYGYTF
cdr3_nt: TGTGCCAGCTCGCGGAGGATCTATGGCTACACCTTC
clone_size: many
v_call: TRBV5-8
j_call: TRBJ1-2
d_call: .

cdr3_aa: CASSRRGGRVQETQYF
cdr3_nt: TGTGCCAGCAGCCGCCGGGGGGGTCGGGTTCAAGAGACCCAGTACTTC
clone_size: few
v_call: TRBV3-1
j_call: TRBJ2-5
d_call: TRBD2

cdr3_aa: CSVDRTGIFDEQFF
cdr3_nt: TGCAGCGTTGATAGAACAGGGATTTTCGATGAGCAGTTCTTC
clone_size: .
v_call: TRBV29-1
j_call: TRBJ2-1
d_call: .

cdr3_aa: CASSLAHRAGELFF
cdr3_nt: TGTGCCAGCAGCTTAGCCCACAGGGCCGGGGAGCTGTTTTTT
clone_size: many
v_call: TRBV7-2
j_call: TRBJ2-2
d_call: .

cdr3_aa: CASSLVSRFSYNEQFF
cdr3_nt: TGTGCCAGCAGCTTGGTCTCCCGTTTCTCCTACAATGAGCAGTTCTTC
clone_size: .
v_call: TRBV5-6
j_call: TRBJ2-1
d_call: .

cdr3_aa: CASSPPRVAARQGRTEAFF
cdr3_nt: TGTGCCAGCAGCCCCCCTAGGGTTGCCGCCAGACAGGGGCGCACTGAAGCTTTCTTT
clone_size: few
v_call: TRBV28
j_call: TRBJ1-1
d_call: TRBD1

cdr3_aa: CASLGPLNTEAFF
cdr3_nt: TGTGCCAGCCTTGGACCGTTGAACACTGAAGCTTTCTTT
clone_size: .
v_call: TRBV11-2
j_call: TRBJ1-1
d_call: .

cdr3_aa: CASSEGTMNQPQHF
cdr3_nt: TGCGCCAGCAGTGAGGGCACTATGAATCAGCCCCAGCATTTT
clone_size: .
v_call: TRBV10-2
j_call: TRBJ1-5
d_call: .

cdr3_aa: CASSFGKVPTGELFF
cdr3_nt: TGTGCCAGCAGCTTTGGAAAAGTCCCTACCGGGGAGCTGTTTTTT
clone_size: many
v_call: TRBV7-6
j_call: TRBJ2-2
d_call: .

cdr3_aa: CASSPSGGGIYGYTF
cdr3_nt: TGTGCCAGCAGTCCCTCAGGGGGCGGTATCTATGGCTACACCTTC
clone_size: once
v_call: TRBV27
j_call: TRBJ1-2
d_call: TRBD1

cdr3_aa: CATSSGQGGYEQYF
cdr3_nt: TGTGCCACCAGCAGTGGGCAGGGGGGCTACGAGCAGTACTTC
clone_size: once
v_call: TRBV15
j_call: TRBJ2-7
d_call: .

cdr3_aa: CASSRYAGVYNEQFF
cdr3_nt: TGTGCCAGCAGCCGTTACGCAGGGGTCTACAATGAGCAGTTCTTC
clone_size: .
v_call: TRBV7-9
j_call: TRBJ2-1
d_call: .

cdr3_aa: CSARPGGGQETQYF
cdr3_nt: TGCAGTGCTAGACCGGGGGGAGGACAAGAGACCCAGTACTTC
clone_size: few
v_call: TRBV20-1
j_call: TRBJ2-5
d_call: TRBD2

cdr3_aa: CASSTRSGEQFF
cdr3_nt: TGTGCCAGCAGTACCCGTTCTGGGGAGCAGTTCTTC
clone_size: .
v_call: TRBV12-3/TRBV12-4
j_call: TRBJ2-1
d_call: .

cdr3_aa: CASSSSGYTGELFF
cdr3_nt: TGCGCCAGCAGCTCGTCGGGGTACACCGGGGAGCTGTTTTTT
clone_size: few
v_call: TRBV5-1
j_call: TRBJ2-2
d_call: .

cdr3_aa: CASSKDRPGETQYF
cdr3_nt: TGCGCCAGCAGCAAGGACAGGCCTGGGGAGACCCAGTACTTC
clone_size: .
v_call: TRBV5-1
j_call: TRBJ2-5
d_call: TRBD1

cdr3_aa: CSATPGTRNTIYF
cdr3_nt: TGCAGTGCTACCCCCGGGACGCGTAACACCATATATTTT
clone_size: many
v_call: TRBV20-1
j_call: TRBJ1-3
d_call: .

cdr3_aa: CASSRDRGTYEQYF
cdr3_nt: TGTGCCAGCAGTCGGGACAGGGGGACCTACGAGCAGTACTTC
clone_size: many
v_call: TRBV6-2/TRBV6-3
j_call: TRBJ2-7
d_call: TRBD1

cdr3_aa: CASSYLPDGDTEAFF
cdr3_nt: TGTGCCAGCAGTTACCTTCCGGACGGAGACACTGAAGCTTTCTTT
clone_size: few
v_call: TRBV6-5
j_call: TRBJ1-1
d_call: .

cdr3_aa: CASSLGPDGQPQHF
cdr3_nt: TGTGCCAGCAGTTTGGGCCCAGACGGCCAGCCCCAGCATTTT
clone_size: .
v_call: TRBV12-3/TRBV12-4
j_call: TRBJ1-5
d_call: .

cdr3_aa: CASSLGTGEATEAFF
cdr3_nt: TGTGCCAGCAGCTTAGGTACGGGGGAGGCCACTGAAGCTTTCTTT
clone_size: few
v_call: TRBV7-6
j_call: TRBJ1-1
d_call: .